A single sample gave rise to the 11 T cell receptor beta chains below, sequenced in a study of metastatic and nonmetastatic thyroid tumors. With MiXCR, TCRdb reprocessed the PCR reads. This table holds approximately 38,000 clones, 17% found once. None of the patients had undergone any treatment ahead of thyroid surgery. Sequenced input: tumor tissue. These receptors were taken from a female donor with papillary thyroid cancer or a benign thyroid nodule (not recorded which). Some clones in this sample may be carry-over from other donors' samples.

This clone has at least ten counts. A much larger clone differs from this one at a single base, so this may be a read error. The chain employs TRBV5-6 and TRBJ1-1; D is unresolved. The CDR3 covers 13 residues. The germline V gene encodes CDR1 SGHDT and CDR2 YYEEEE. CDR3 DNA sequence: TGTGCCGGCAGCCACAGAGTTCGAACTGAAGCTTTCTTT. Encoded protein: CAGSHRVRTEAFF. Complete variable domain (other parts from reference TRBV5-6 and TRBJ1-1): DAGVTQSPTHLIKTRGQQVTLRCSPKSGHDTVSWYQQALGQGPQFIFQYYEEEERQRGNFPDRFSGHQFPNYSSELNVNALLLGDSALYLCAGSHRVRTEAFFGQGTRLTVV.

This clone came up many times. The chain uses TRBV2 and TRBJ2-7; 11 bases are a match to TRBD2. The CDR3 totals 16 residues. Germline V gene data show CDR1 as SNHLY and CDR2 as FYNNEI. V dropped 4 bases and J dropped 6; count of bases not matched to a gene: 11. This CDR3 reads CASSVTSGMVGAEQYF. DNA of the CDR3: TGTGCCAGCAGTGTGACTAGCGGGATGGTAGGTGCCGAGCAGTACTTC.

This clone was observed many times. This chain connects TRBV28 to TRBJ2-3; D not certain. V dropped 6 bases and J dropped 4 bases, with 8 bases sitting between them. CDR1 is MDHEN, CDR2 SYDVKM, per germline. The CDR3 contains 12 residues. CDR3 in amino acids: CASSPLSDTQYF. CDR3 coding DNA: TGTGCCAGCAGCCCACTCTCAGATACGCAGTATTTT.

This clone was recorded only once. The rearrangement links TRBV5-1 to TRBJ1-1, with 8 bases identical to TRBD1. CDR1 is SGHRS, CDR2 YFSETQ, per germline. The CDR3 loop spans 15 amino acids. Trimming took 0 bases from V and 1 from J; bases not matched to a gene: 2. The CDR3 loop reads CASSLARGRNTEAFF. CDR3 sequence (DNA): TGCGCCAGCAGCTTGGCCAGGGGGCGGAACACTGAAGCTTTCTTT.

In this sample, this clone turned up many times. This chain connects TRBV25-1 to TRBJ1-1; D is unresolved. The germline gives CDR1 MGHDK, CDR2 SYGVNS. The CDR3 has 15 residues. Trimming shortened V by 1 base and J by 1 base, and 10 bases separated the two germline ends. This CDR3 is CASSESGKENTEAFF. The CDR3 DNA is TGTGCCAGCAGTGAATCAGGTAAAGAGAACACTGAAGCTTTCTTT. Variable domain in full (rest from reference TRBV25-1 and TRBJ1-1): EADIYQTPRYLVIGTGKKITLECSQTMGHDKMYWYQQDPGMELHLIHYSYGVNSTEKGDLSSESTVSRIRTEHFPLTLESARPSHTSQYLCASSESGKENTEAFFGQGTRLTVV.

This clone was seen repeatedly, ten times or more. A read error may explain this, as a much larger clone is one base away. Given the absence of the conserved phenylalanine or tryptophan at the CDR3 end, a read error is likely. The chain carries TRBV7-2 and TRBJ2-5; TRBD2 aligns across 9 bases. Per the germline V gene, CDR1 is SGHTA and CDR2 is FQGNSA. The CDR3 runs 14 residues. The junction had 3 bases not matched to a gene; V was cut back by 3 bases and J by 4 bases. The CDR3: CASSFSAGGETQYS. The CDR3 DNA reads as TGTGCCAGCAGCTTCTCAGCGGGAGGAGAGACCCAGTACTCC.

This clone has at least ten counts. The rearrangement links TRBV7-8 to TRBJ2-7, with TRBD2 identical over 13 bases. Germline V CDR1 and CDR2: SGHVS, FQNEAQ. The J segment lost 2 bases and the V segment lost 4 bases, leaving 2 bases of the junction unmatched. CDR3 length: 15 residues. CDR3 amino acids: CASSSGLAGTYEQYF. CDR3 bases: TGTGCCAGCAGCTCGGGACTAGCGGGAACCTACGAGCAGTACTTC.

This clone appeared many times. The chain uses TRBV18 and TRBJ1-4; tentative D call: TRBD1 (6 bases). The V end was cut by 4 bases, the J end by 8 bases, with 17 bases between. CDR1 is KGHSH, CDR2 LQKENI, per germline. The CDR3 contains 15 residues. CDR3 nucleotides: TGTGCCAGCTCACTATCCTGGGGGCGGAAGGAAAAACTGTTTTTT. The encoded protein is CASSLSWGRKEKLFF.

This clone was picked up many times. The rearrangement uses TRBV6-1 and TRBJ2-7, with unresolved D. V gave up 9 bases and J gave up 0 bases, with 12 bases separating them. Germline V CDR1 and CDR2: MNHNS, SASEGT. This CDR3 contains 13 residues. This CDR3 reads CASWPPDSYEQYF. Here the CDR3 DNA reads TGTGCCAGTTGGCCTCCAGACTCCTACGAGCAGTACTTC.

This clone was observed a few times. Since a much larger clone is just one base distant, this may be a read error. The chain has TRBV10-3 and TRBJ1-5; D gene ambiguous. V lost 2 bases to trimming and J lost 5 bases, with 7 bases between them. Germline CDR1 ENHRY, CDR2 SYGVKD. This CDR3 has 13 amino acids. The CDR3 DNA is TGTGCCATCAGTGAGAACATCCATCAGCCCCAGCATTTT. Its translation is CAISENIHQPQHF.

By share of the sample, this clone is medium-sized. The J gene is TRBJ2-7, the V gene TRBV6-1; 14 nucleotides agree with TRBD2. The CDR3 sequence is 16 residues long. In germline, CDR1 is MNHNS, CDR2 SASEGT. Unmatched junction bases numbered 10, after V lost 3 bases and J lost 9 bases. The CDR3 DNA reads TGTGCCAGCAGTGAGGTTATAGGGACTAGCGGGAGCCGGCAGTACTTC. It codes for CASSEVIGTSGSRQYF.